These 20 T cell receptor beta chains originate from one sample sequenced in a study of neurological immune-mediated disorders (dated by TCRdb to the late 2010s). The library was made by 5' RACE. Sequenced using an Illumina HiSeq 2500. Through fastp at Q25 and MiXCR, TCRdb rebuilt clones from the public reads, retaining in-frame beta chains. CDR3 protein duplicates are merged, each entry listing the most common genes and DNA. The sample profile shows approximately 84,000 distinct CDR3 sequences; under 4.5% of them were found once. The ten biggest clones cover more than 5% of the sample. Sample time point, as interpreted from the label and publication: longitudinal time-point 3. The sample taken for sequencing was PBMCs. The receptors here all came from a woman in her sixties or seventies with multiple sclerosis.

This clonotype came up many times. The rearrangement joins TRBV12-3 or TRBV12-4 to TRBJ1-3; maybe TRBD1 (6 bases). V shed 6 bases and J shed 0 bases, with 15 bases lying between them. This CDR3 spans 16 amino acids. The CDR3 coding sequence is TGTGCCAGCAGACCCTTGACAGGATTCTCTGGAAACACCATATATTTT. Protein sequence: CASRPLTGFSGNTIYF.

This clonotype was seen repeatedly, ten times or more. The CDR3 DNA follows: TGTGCCAGCAGCTTGGTTACAGGAATCAATAATGAAAAACTGTTTTTT. The encoded protein is CASSLVTGINNEKLFF. The chain carries TRBV5-8 and TRBJ1-4, with a possible D match to TRBD1 (5 bases). V dropped 0 bases and J dropped 4 bases, with 13 bases sitting between them. Germline V gene sequence: CDR1 SGHTS, CDR2 YDEGEE. The CDR3 extends over 16 amino acids.

This clonotype was seen many times. This chain uses TRBV14 with TRBJ1-6; D gene unclear. Germline V gene data show CDR1 as SGHDN and CDR2 as FVKESK. The length of the CDR3 is 18 residues. The V gene lost 0 bases and the J gene lost 0 bases, with 12 bases spanning the gap. CDR3 sequence reads: CASSQETRVSSYNSPLHF. The CDR3, as DNA: TGTGCCAGCAGCCAAGAAACGCGAGTGAGCTCCTATAATTCACCCCTCCACTTT. The full variable domain, in which reference TRBV14 and TRBJ1-6 provide the parts outside the CDR3, is EAGVTQFPSHSVIEKGQTVTLRCDPISGHDNLYWYRRVMGKEIKFLLHFVKESKQDESGMPNNRFLAERTGGTYSTLKVQPAELEDSGVYFCASSQETRVSSYNSPLHFGNGTRLTVT.

This clonotype was counted at least ten times. This chain connects TRBV5-1 to TRBJ2-2; 7 bases line up with TRBD2. V lost 5 bases and J lost 6; bases outside the gene matches: 10. Germline CDR1 reads SGHRS; CDR2 reads YFSETQ. The CDR3 sequence is 15 residues long. The CDR3 DNA follows: TGCGCCAGCAGTGGGCAGCGGGGCCCTGCCGGGGAGCTGTTTTTT. Translated: CASSGQRGPAGELFF. The full variable domain, rest sourced from reference TRBV5-1 and TRBJ2-2, is KAGVTQTPRYLIKTRGQQVTLSCSPISGHRSVSWYQQTPGQGLQFLFEYFSETQRNKGNFPGRFSGRQFSNSRSEMNVSTLELGDSALYLCASSGQRGPAGELFFGEGSRLTVL.

Note on this clonotype: A read error may account for a junction end that differs from germline. This chain joins TRBV4-2 and TRBJ2-2; D gene unclear. The CDR3 is made up of 15 amino acids. CDR1 LGHNA and CDR2 YNFKEQ come from the germline V gene. This chain's CDR3 is CANSQVRASTGELFF. The CDR3 DNA reads as TGTGCCAACAGCCAAGTACGGGCCTCCACCGGGGAGCTGTTTTTT.

This clonotype was counted ten times or more. The V gene is TRBV20-1, the J gene TRBJ2-6, with D perhaps matching TRBD2 (6 bases). The V and J ends lost 6 bases and 0 bases respectively, with 18 bases between them. CDR3 length: 17 amino acids. Germline V gives CDR1 DFQATT, CDR2 SNEGSKA (reference sequence). This CDR3 reads CSAQRALGLSGANVLTF. The CDR3 DNA reads TGCAGTGCCCAGAGGGCCCTGGGACTCTCTGGGGCCAACGTCCTGACTTTC.

This clonotype was seen ten or more times. The chain carries TRBV12-3 or TRBV12-4 and TRBJ2-1; 14 bases line up with TRBD2. The CDR3 is 18 amino acids. V dropped 4 bases and J dropped 1; count of bases not matched to a gene: 6. The CDR3, as DNA: TGTGCCAGCAGTTCCTCCCGGACTAGCGGGGGGTCCTACAATGAGCAGTTCTTC. Translated, it gives CASSSSRTSGGSYNEQFF.

This clonotype has at least ten counts. The chain carries TRBV24-1 and TRBJ2-1, with TRBD1 matching over 11 bases. The CDR3 is 15 residues long. The V segment lost 3 bases and the J segment 9 bases; nucleotides outside the gene matches: 6. Germline assignment: CDR1 KGHDR and CDR2 SFDVKD. The CDR3 DNA follows: TGTGCCACCAGTGATCCGGGACAGGGGGGGCGTGAGCAGTTCTTC. As protein: CATSDPGQGGREQFF.

This clonotype has ten or more counts. V is TRBV27 and J is TRBJ2-6, with D perhaps matching TRBD1 or TRBD2 (5 bases each). Trimming pared 3 bases from V and 2 bases from J, leaving 8 bases between. Germline assignment: CDR1 MNHEY and CDR2 SMNVEV (reference sequence). The CDR3 contains 15 residues. The CDR3 reads CASSFGGAGANVLTF. CDR3 in DNA: TGTGCCAGCAGTTTTGGGGGAGCTGGGGCCAACGTCCTGACTTTC.

This clonotype was counted at least ten times. The V and J genes are TRBV7-8 and TRBJ1-2; weak D call: TRBD1 (6 bases). This CDR3 has 16 residues. The V end lost 5 bases, the J end lost 5 bases, and 21 bases lay between the germline ends. In germline, CDR1 is SGHVS, CDR2 FQNEAQ. The CDR3 DNA reads as TGTGCCAGCAGCCTCCGTCTAGGACAGCGGGTATATGGCTACACCTTC. Translation gives CASSLRLGQRVYGYTF.

Ten or more counts support this clonotype. The chain has TRBV30 and TRBJ1-2, with D perhaps TRBD1 (5 bases). Germline V gene lookup returns CDR1 GTSNPN and CDR2 SVGIG (reference sequence). Trimming left V 3 bases short and J 3 bases short, with 20 bases between. The length of the CDR3 is 16 residues. The CDR3 region has the DNA TGTGCCTGGAGAGACGACTTTCCACGGGGGGACTATGGCTACACCTTC. Its translation is CAWRDDFPRGDYGYTF.

This clonotype is medium-sized (0.01 to 0.1%) by share. The chain joins TRBV18 to TRBJ1-5; D remains ambiguous. CDR3 size: 12 residues. Germline values: CDR1 KGHSH, CDR2 LQKENI. Trimming removed 0 bases at V and 7 bases at J, with 4 bases between. The CDR3 nucleotides are TGTGCCAGCTCACCACCTGGCCAGCCCCAGCATTTT. It codes for CASSPPGQPQHF.

This clonotype was recorded many times. CDR3 in amino acids: CASSFRDRGSNEQFF. CDR3 sequence (DNA): TGTGCCAGCAGTTTCAGGGACAGGGGCAGCAATGAGCAGTTCTTC. The chain joins TRBV27 to TRBJ2-1; TRBD1 agrees at 10 bases. This CDR3 spans 15 amino acids. Germline CDR1 is MNHEY and CDR2 is SMNVEV (reference sequence). The ends lost 3 bases at V and 6 bases at J; junction bases unmatched: 5.

The table lists this clonotype with many counts. V is TRBV27 and J is TRBJ2-1, with D maybe TRBD1 (5 bases). From germline, CDR1 is MNHEY and CDR2 SMNVEV (reference sequence). The CDR3 has 13 residues. Trimming cost V 3 bases and J 4 bases, with 7 bases left between them. CDR3 protein: CASSFTGYNEQFF. Written as DNA, the CDR3 is TGTGCCAGCAGTTTCACAGGTTACAATGAGCAGTTCTTC.

This sequence joins TRBV19 and TRBJ1-1; D might be TRBD1 (6 bases). The CDR3 length is 16 residues. V lost 1 base to trimming and J lost 0 bases, with 12 bases between them. CDR1 LNHDA and CDR2 SQIVND come from the germline V gene (reference sequence). The CDR3, as DNA: TGTGCCAGTAGTATAGCAAAGACAGGACTGAACACTGAAGCTTTCTTT. As protein: CASSIAKTGLNTEAFF.

In this sample, this clonotype turned up many times. The chain is built from TRBV3-1 and TRBJ2-2; D unclear. Germline CDR1 reads LGHDT; CDR2 reads YNNKEL (reference sequence). Trimming removed 0 bases from V and 3 bases from J, with 11 bases in between. The CDR3 loop spans 16 amino acids. CDR3: CASSQDRLPYTGELFF. Written as DNA, the CDR3 is TGTGCCAGCAGCCAAGATCGTCTACCCTACACCGGGGAGCTGTTTTTT.

The table lists this clonotype with many counts. The chain joins TRBV7-9 to TRBJ2-2; D unclear. V was clipped by 2 bases and J by 5 bases, with 0 bases between them. The CDR3 has 11 residues. Germline V gene lookup returns CDR1 SEHNR and CDR2 FQNEAQ (reference sequence). The CDR3 reads CASSLTGELFF. The CDR3 bases are TGTGCCAGCAGCTTAACCGGGGAGCTGTTTTTT.

This clonotype was found many times. The rearrangement uses TRBV7-9 and TRBJ2-3, with D uncertain. V shed 3 bases and J shed 10 bases, with 17 bases lying between them. Germline values: CDR1 SEHNR, CDR2 FQNEAQ (reference sequence). The CDR3 totals 14 residues. The CDR3 loop is CASSFRGRAAAQYF. In DNA, the CDR3 is TGTGCCAGCAGCTTTCGTGGCCGGGCCGCAGCGCAGTATTTT. The entire variable domain, with the rest obtained from reference TRBV7-9 and TRBJ2-3, is as follows: DTGVSQNPRHKITKRGQNVTFRCDPISEHNRLYWYRQTLGQGPEFLTYFQNEAQLEKSRLLSDRFSAERPKGSFSTLEIQRTEQGDSAMYLCASSFRGRAAAQYFGPGTRLTVL.

There are many counts of this clonotype. The rearrangement joins TRBV9 to TRBJ2-3; 10 bases are a match to TRBD2. The CDR3 sequence is 15 residues long. The V gene's germline CDR1 is SGDLS and CDR2 YYNGEE. Losses at the gene ends were 0 bases for V and 4 bases for J; bases not matched to a gene: 2. The CDR3 coding sequence is TGTGCCAGCAGCGTAGTGAGCGGGGGGGCAGATACGCAGTATTTT. This codes for CASSVVSGGADTQYF.

Many counts were recorded for this clonotype. The rearrangement links TRBV7-9 to TRBJ1-1; D is unclear. V lost 5 bases to trimming and J lost 0 bases, with 7 bases between them. The CDR3 covers 13 residues. CDR1 is SEHNR and CDR2 is FQNEAQ in the germline V gene (reference sequence). CDR3 region: CASSTIMNTEAFF. CDR3 in DNA: TGTGCCAGCAGCACCATAATGAACACTGAAGCTTTCTTT.